This entry features one T cell receptor beta chain sequence. Its antigen specificity is not known. No much larger clonotype is one base removed from it; base qualities were not supplied. The sample belongs to a study of blood T cell repertoires in COVID-19 (dated by TCRdb to the early 2020s). Concerning the study at large: The collaborator samples originated in the United States, Italy and Spain and spanned the acute and convalescent phases of COVID-19. The repertoires were released in a freely available public database meant as a resource for research on the immune response to SARS-CoV-2. The samples were drawn from the first 160 participants of the ongoing ImmuneRACE study and from 950 to 1,500 subjects provided by 6 global collaborators. Sample metadata almost always included a de-identified subject ID, COVID-19 status, age in years and sex. Where available, HLA class I and class II types were obtained from metadata supplied by the sample provider rather than from assay-based typing. The material from the prospective study consisted of cDNA or gDNA derived from T cells, B-cell-depleted T cells, or PBMCs. The dataset comprised deeply sampled blood TCRbeta repertoires from subjects exposed to, actively infected with, or recovered from COVID-19. The research as a whole found: Clinical and demographic metadata were provided uncurated, with the amount varying by source and participant.

TCRbeta CDR3 regions were amplified from genomic DNA by means of the immunoSEQ Assay, a bias-controlled multiplex PCR. The study's processing was this. The number of nucleated cells in each sample was estimated by amplification of reference gene primers within the assay. To quantify the absolute abundance of each unique TCRbeta CDR3 rearrangement, sequence reads were collapsed and filtered. Productive Simpson clonality was computed per sample as the square root of Simpson's diversity index over productive rearrangements. The immuneACCESS repertoire file appears here via TCRdb, limited to in-frame rearrangements. These files lack a portion of the clones; in checked studies, under half of the deficit traces to unresolved V genes, and the cause of the others is not known. D and trimming come from the DNA, and the V and J calls and clone size come from that table. The sample profile shows approximately 210,000 clones; approximately 90% of them were found once. In total, the top ten clones hold about 4.5% of the sample.

Each collaborating institution followed its own protocols to collect whole blood in K2EDTA tubes. Collaborator samples were shipped for TCRbeta analysis as frozen whole blood, isolated PBMCs, or DNA extracted from either sample type. This TCR derives from a human donor in a cohort sampled during active COVID-19. Sequencing input: peripheral blood.

The CDR3 protein sequence reads: CASSYYTSGRANEQFF. The DNA is TGTGCCAGCAGTTACTATACTAGCGGGAGGGCAAATGAGCAGTTCTTC. The V and J genes are TRBV6-2 or TRBV6-3 and TRBJ2-1; TRBD2 agrees with 13 junctional bases. In the germline V gene, CDR1 corresponds to MNHEY and CDR2 to SVGEGT. The junction shows trimming of 1 base on V and 7 bases on J, and the gene matches do not reach 4 bases of it. The CDR3 measures 16 amino acids from cysteine to phenylalanine. Of the read, only the CDR3 DNA is kept; its 48 bases are in frame from base 1.